Sample share makes the clone carrying this T cell receptor beta chain medium-sized (0.01 to 0.1%). Its antigen is unknown. The read stops 3 residues short of the end of the CDR3; the missing end is completed from the germline J gene. Caucasian heritage predominated among both patients and controls. This specimen comes from a study of T cell clonality in common variable immunodeficiency. CVID and control samples used equivalent genomic DNA input. The assay was immunoSEQ multiplex PCR, and TCRdb's table has in-frame clones only and misses some. Sampling found under 15,000 clones, none seen once. Germline assignment: CDR1 SQVTM and CDR2 ANQGSEA. Losses at the gene ends were 1 base for V and 5 bases for J; bases not matched to a gene: 6. The CDR3 has 14 amino acids. Study-wide results and limits: In common variable immunodeficiency, TCR beta chains reportedly carried fewer deletions and N-nucleotide insertions.

Material: peripheral blood mononuclear cells. The gene calls are TRBV29-1 and TRBJ2-7, with 9 positions matching TRBD1. The clonotype was recovered from a human donor with common variable immunodeficiency. The CDR3 protein is CSVEGTGARDEQYF. The covered CDR3 bases are TGCAGCGTTGAAGGGACAGGGGCTAGGGACGAG.